This paragraph covers one T cell receptor beta chain sequence. No antigen is known for it. No much larger clone exists at a distance of one base, and base qualities are not known. The donors were healthy, HIV-negative adults who had no recently reported acute infections or vaccinations. Every donor was a Caucasian adult residing in Nashville, Tennessee, USA. CD4+ T cells were enriched by magnetic negative selection, after which naive cells were positively selected on CD45RA and the negative fraction was taken as the memory subset. After blood collection by leukapheresis, PBMCs were isolated using Ficoll-Histopaque density gradient centrifugation and then cryopreserved in the vapor phase of liquid nitrogen. Purity and quantity of every magnetically sorted T cell population were checked by analytical flow cytometry. From each sorted fraction, genomic DNA was isolated and quantified by UV absorbance on a Nanodrop 2000c.

The sample is drawn from a study of shared clonotypes between healthy human individuals (dated by TCRdb to 2018 to 2020). Concerning the study at large: The cohort comprised a couple of women and three men aged 18 to 49 years. Per donor, three plates each were used for CD4 naive and CD4 memory, two for CD8 naive, and one for CD8 memory. Blood TCR repertoires of five healthy adults were deeply sequenced to estimate repertoire size and the extent of clonotype sharing between individuals. To increase sequencing depth and limit assay-specific biases, TCR repertoire library preparation and sequencing were carried out by different laboratories using diverse techniques. Between about 0.8 and 9 billion PBMCs per donor were obtained by leukapheresis. Results the study describes overall, beyond this receptor: Higher generation probabilities were observed for clonotypes shared by all four sorted-subset donors than for non-shared clonotypes. Even with the large sequencing depth, rarefaction of the sorted-subset datasets indicated that sequencing was incomplete. Sharing across a handful of donors was observed for approximately 5% of naive CD4, over 3% of naive CD8, roughly 2.3% of memory CD4, and roughly 0.43% of memory CD8 clonotypes. Estimated clonotype richness was generally larger for naive than for memory subsets. Pairwise subsampling led to the expectation that sequencing depth would affect the degree of clonotype sharing among donors. Sampling was restricted to blood, and TCR repertoires in tissues likely differ from the TCR repertoires found in blood. Because the study included only a small number of donors, the genetic and exposure-history diversity represented was limited.

Using the deep immunoSEQ assay, TCR CDR3 regions were amplified from genomic DNA by multiplex PCR. Extracted genomic DNA from each cell subset was spread evenly across all wells of several immunoSEQ 96-well plates, with each plate serving as a replicate. For sorted subsets, approximately 0.2 ug of genomic DNA, equivalent to some 30,000 T cell genomes, went into each replicate PCR. Purified libraries were measured with a Qubit 3.0 fluorometer, size-checked on a Bioanalyzer 2100, and measured again with the KAPA Library Quantification kit. Every immunoSEQ 96-well plate was sequenced on a separate single-read 150-cycle Illumina NextSeq 550 flow cell. The authors processed their data as follows. Because the immunoSEQ output held only junctional sequences and lacked quality scores, the filtering could not match the filtering applied to full-length reads. To assign V/J genes and CDR3, sequences were annotated against IMGT germline references using PyIR, a Python wrapper for IgBLAST v1.9. Reads were removed for weak V/J assignments (E-value above 1e-6), missing CDR3, stop codons, out-of-frame junctions, or ambiguous translated residues. V3J clonotypes were defined as sequences sharing the same inferred V gene, J gene, and CDR3 amino acid sequence. Percentage overlap between repertoires was calculated by dividing the number of shared unique clonotypes by the size of the smaller repertoire. RTK rarefaction, the Chao1 estimator, and Recon v2.1 estimates of unobserved clonotypes were used to assess repertoire richness. Generation probabilities were computed with OLGA for all TCRbeta clonotypes obtained by the gDNA method from a handful of donors. TCRdb carries this immuneACCESS record with in-frame sequences only. Its versions omit some clonotypes, under half of them owing to an unresolved V gene in the studies checked, with the rest unexplained. V, J and clone size are taken as reported in that table, and D and trimming were inferred from the DNA itself. In all, the sample holds roughly 2.5 million clones, and about 92% of those were seen once. The ten largest make up roughly 0.14% of the sample.

CDR3 length: 15 amino acids, cysteine to phenylalanine. Only the CDR3 portion is preserved as DNA: 45 bases, with reading frame beginning at the first base. From a lookup of the germline V gene, CDR1 and CDR2 are MDHEN and SYDVKM. The V and J ends are trimmed by 5 bases and 4 bases, leaving 12 bases between them. The chain was built from TRBV28 and TRBJ2-6; the best D guess is TRBD1, with 5 bases matching. This clonotype was sampled from a young man in good health. Sequences were obtained from naive CD4+ T cells sorted from blood. The meaning of the sample's cell subset or site label: CD45RA+ positively selected. The nucleotide sequence is TGTGCCAGCAGTAGCAGGGCTGCCGGGGCCAACGTCCTGACTTTC. Translated, this gives CASSSRAAGANVLTF.